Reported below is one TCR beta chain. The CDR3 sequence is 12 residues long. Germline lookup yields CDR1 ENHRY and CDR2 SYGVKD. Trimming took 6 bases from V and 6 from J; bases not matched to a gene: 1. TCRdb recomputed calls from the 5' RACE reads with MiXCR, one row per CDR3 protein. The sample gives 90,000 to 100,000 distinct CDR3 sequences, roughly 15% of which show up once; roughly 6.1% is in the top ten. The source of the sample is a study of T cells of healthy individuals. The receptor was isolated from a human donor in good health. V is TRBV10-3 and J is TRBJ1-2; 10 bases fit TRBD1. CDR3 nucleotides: TGTGCCATCAGCGGGACAGGGGATGGCTACACCTTC. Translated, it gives CAISGTGDGYTF.